The subject of this entry is one TCR beta chain. Its antigen is not known. These data come from a study of shared clonotypes between healthy human individuals. Sorted-subset replicate PCRs used approximately 200 ng of genomic DNA. This amount corresponded to tens of thousands of T cell genomes. Sequencing used immunoSEQ multiplex PCR; TCRdb keeps in-frame clones, though not all of them. The sample yields more than 900,000 clones, roughly 74% seen once. General observations from the study: Expectations were that clonotype sharing among donors would be affected by sequencing depth.

Trimming shortened V by 4 bases and J by 3 bases, and 9 bases separated the two germline ends. CDR3 size: 13 residues. Germline V CDR1 and CDR2: ENHRY, SYGVKD. Sequencing input: memory CD4+ T cells from PBMCs. Documented subset: CD45RA-negative fraction. This TCR came from a man aged 18 to 29 in good health. Some clones in this sample may be carry-over from other donors' samples. The chain uses TRBV10-3 and TRBJ2-5; D is ambiguous. The chain's CDR3 is CAISAGLEETQYF. The CDR3 nucleotides read TGTGCCATCAGTGCGGGTCTCGAAGAGACCCAGTACTTC.